These 5 T cell receptor beta chains originate from one sample sequenced in a study of cytomegalovirus exposure and HLA in healthy donors. A multiplex PCR was run with 60 Vbeta primers and 13 Jbeta primers. Using immunoSEQ multiplex PCR, the repertoire was profiled, and TCRdb retains in-frame clones only, with some absent. The sample table sets out 60,000 to 65,000 clones. Input material: PBMCs. These receptors came from a young man in good health and CMV-seropositive.

The chain combines TRBV2 with TRBJ2-7; the D gene is possibly TRBD2 (5 bases). V lost 3 bases and J lost 3, with 12 bases in between. The germline CDR1 and CDR2 sequences are SNHLY and FYNNEI. CDR3 size: 14 residues. In DNA form, the CDR3 reads TGTGCCAGCAGTGAGGACGGAGGATACTACGAGCAGTACTTC. Its translation is CASSEDGGYYEQYF.

The chain joins TRBV10-2 to TRBJ1-5; D unclear. This CDR3 contains 13 residues. The germline V and J ends were trimmed by 8 bases and 4 bases, with 12 bases remaining between them. Looked up from germline, CDR1 is WSHSY and CDR2 is SAAADI. CDR3 sequence reads: CASPALGNQPQHF. The CDR3 bases are TGCGCCAGCCCGGCGCTCGGGAATCAGCCCCAGCATTTT.

The chain combines TRBV29-1 with TRBJ1-1; no clear D. V lost 2 bases to trimming and J lost 3 bases, with 7 bases between them. The CDR3 covers 12 residues. Germline assignment: CDR1 SQVTM and CDR2 ANQGSEA. CDR3 residues: CSVESSYTEAFF. The CDR3 DNA is TGCAGCGTTGAAAGCTCCTACACTGAAGCTTTCTTT.

CDR3 sequence (DNA): TGTGCCAGCACCTTGACAGGGATTGAAGCTTTCTTT. It encodes CASTLTGIEAFF. The J gene is TRBJ1-1, the V gene TRBV7-9; 7 positions agree with TRBD1. The CDR3 consists of 12 residues. Losses at the gene ends were 7 bases for V and 7 bases for J; bases not matched to a gene: 6. Germline V lookup: CDR1 SEHNR, CDR2 FQNEAQ (reference sequence).

V and J are TRBV29-1 and TRBJ2-1; D is undetermined. V was clipped by 4 bases and J by 0 bases, with 7 bases between them. Germline values: CDR1 SQVTM, CDR2 ANQGSEA. The CDR3 length is 13 residues. Here the CDR3 DNA reads TGCAGCGTTGCGAGCAACTCCTACAATGAGCAGTTCTTC. Translation gives CSVASNSYNEQFF.